This is a list of T cell receptor beta chains from one sample in a study of CD8+CD57+ T cells in acquired aplastic anemia. TCRdb processed the reads anew with MiXCR; each CDR3 protein has one entry. The table lists 120,000 or so distinct CDR3 sequences, less than 50% of them singletons. Sequencing used sorted CD4+, CD8+, or CD8+CD57+ T cells (not recorded which) from PBMCs. The receptors originated from a human donor with aplastic anemia. Both conserved end residues are trimmed from each CDR3. Clone size is given for some rows only: seen once, a few or many times, or a class if the clone is expanded.

once	TRBV20-1	SGREGANVLT
-	TRBV15	ATSSLGQGSSEQY
many	TRBV11-3	ASSLTGWEDTQY
many	TRBV7-9	ASSLSGGWNTEAF
-	TRBV4-1	ASSPPGTGDNEQF
once	TRBV9	ASSANTFTDTQY
-	TRBV29-1	SVSQGVDYGYT
many	TRBV19	ASTTWGNNYGYT
many	TRBV9	ASSVVAGGPHNEQF
few	TRBV5-1	ASSLVFGRGNTEAF
-	TRBV9	ASSPQAGATDTQY
few	TRBV12-3/TRBV12-4	ASRDSGANVLT
-	TRBV29-1	SVEHSGNTIY
-	TRBV11-1	ASSLVPSAQFYGYT
many	TRBV6-2/TRBV6-3	ASSWAGYQETQY
-	TRBV29-1	STGPLSGAQY
-	TRBV5-1	ASSTDRADSPLH
-	TRBV19	ASSILTENTEAF
-	TRBV6-1	ASRDKTGTFDYT
medium-sized	TRBV10-2	ASSQGQGGSPLH
-	TRBV5-6	ASSLGEVRLAGGQQY
few	TRBV10-3	ASRKYTGANTQY
-	TRBV10-3	AISMGTGTNYGYT
many	TRBV20-1	SAWDSSGNTIY
-	TRBV7-3	ASSYMGPEQY
-	TRBV19	ASLDYVLT
many	TRBV11-3	ASSLVGGGGRTDTQY
-	TRBV5-4	ASSLRGGALQETQY
many	TRBV7-8	ASSFDRRNEQY
-	TRBV19	ASSIRGLQETQY
many	TRBV2	ASSETVSGNTIY
-	TRBV24-1	ATGVADTQY
-	TRBV5-2	ASSFPDMGLSGNTIY
many	TRBV12-3/TRBV12-4	ASTLAETQY
-	TRBV10-3	AISEPGALANYGYT
many	TRBV5-1	ASSLGGTAYGYT
many	TRBV5-1	ASSVSVGGRTDTQY
many	TRBV6-1	ASGGQDQPQH
many	TRBV10-3	AISVLGGYEQY
-	TRBV7-2	ASSPRGVDEQF
many	TRBV14	ASSPQGEKLF
-	TRBV10-3	AISESMNKLYGYT
few	TRBV30	AWSLGRNTEAF
-	TRBV10-3	ASRPSRDYGYT
-	TRBV15	ATSRRGADGYT
many	TRBV20-1	SARVPGAGETQY
-	TRBV19	ASRTGLNTIY
few	TRBV6-1	ASSLRTGRGTEAF
-	TRBV24-1	ATSDFSEQY
-	TRBV2	ARPARTALNQPQH
-	TRBV15	ATSSPTGVENIQY
-	TRBV25-1	ASTGVGVNTIY
many	TRBV20-1	SATEAGYEQF
few	TRBV24-1	ATRGDSSYEQY